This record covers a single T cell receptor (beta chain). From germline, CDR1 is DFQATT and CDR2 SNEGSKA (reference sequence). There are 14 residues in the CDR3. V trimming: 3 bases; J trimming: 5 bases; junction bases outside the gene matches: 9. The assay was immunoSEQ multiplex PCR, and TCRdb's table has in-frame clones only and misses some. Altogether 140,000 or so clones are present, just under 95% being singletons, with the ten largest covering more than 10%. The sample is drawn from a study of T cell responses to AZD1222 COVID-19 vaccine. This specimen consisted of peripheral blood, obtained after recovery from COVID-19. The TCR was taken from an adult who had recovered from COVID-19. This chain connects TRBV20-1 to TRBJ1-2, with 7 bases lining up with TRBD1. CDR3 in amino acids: CSASPGTELYGYTF. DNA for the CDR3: TGCAGTGCTAGTCCCGGGACAGAGCTTTATGGCTACACCTTC.